The source of this T cell receptor (beta chain) is a study of blood T cell repertoires in COVID-19. As for the study in general: The United States, Italy and Spain were the sources of the acute and convalescent COVID-19 samples. T cells, B-cell-depleted T cells, or PBMCs supplied cDNA or gDNA.

Germline CDR1 reads KGHSH; CDR2 reads LQKENI. V lost 2 bases to trimming and J lost 13 bases, with 17 bases between them. The CDR3 has 14 amino acids. In the original workflow: Reference gene primers were amplified, and this amplification served to estimate nucleated cell counts. Data came from immunoSEQ multiplex PCR; TCRdb stores just in-frame clones and leaves some out. V, J and clone size reflect that table, while D and trimming were determined from the DNA. Among around 250,000 clones listed, about 87% were seen once. This clone has only one observation. The chain has TRBV18 and TRBJ1-4; possible D gene TRBD1, 6 bases. This clonotype was sampled from a human donor in a cohort sampled during active COVID-19. Sequencing input: peripheral blood. The CDR3 region is CASSPTPATGGLFF. CDR3 in DNA: TGTGCCAGCTCACCAACGCCAGCGACAGGAGGACTGTTTTTT.